The clone carrying this TCR beta chain has a single count. Antigen unknown. V was clipped by 5 bases and J by 1 base; unmatched bases: 7. The CDR3 totals 15 residues. CD8+ and CD4+ T cells circulating in blood were sequenced for TCR beta. The authors reverse transcribed about 0.45 to 1 ug RNA with random hexamers. It was immunoSEQ multiplex PCR that amplified TCR beta CDR3 across 54 Vbeta and 13 Jbeta. TCRdb passed the immunoSEQ multiplex PCR reads through MiXCR, listing each CDR3 protein once. This table holds hundreds of thousands of distinct CDR3 sequences, about 94% found once. The data were obtained in a study of CD8 T cells in Susac syndrome. Study-wide results and caveats: Susac syndrome CD4+ T cell repertoires showed no clonal expansion.

This sequence originates from a human donor with Susac syndrome. The V gene is TRBV12-3 or TRBV12-4, the J gene TRBJ1-2; 7 bases line up with TRBD1. Sequencing input: CD4+ T cells from PBMCs. The CDR3 reads CASSRRDSVNYGYTF. Here the CDR3 DNA reads TGTGCCAGCAGTCGCCGGGACAGCGTTAACTATGGCTACACCTTC.